The 29 T cell receptor beta chains in this list originate from one sample, sequenced in a study of OX40 agonist ivuxolimab in advanced cancers. Produced via immunoSEQ multiplex PCR; TCRdb's table is partial and in-frame only. This table holds 40,000 to 45,000 clones, approximately 83% found once. The material was CD4+ or CD8+ T cells sorted from blood, obtained in a trial of the OX40 agonist ivuxolimab. These receptors all stem from an adult with an advanced solid tumor such as melanoma, head and neck, liver or kidney cancer.

This chain uses TRBV5-1 with TRBJ1-1; D is uncertain. With 7 bases removed from V and 6 bases from J, the gap between germline ends came to 10 bases. Germline V CDR1 and CDR2: SGHRS, YFSETQ. The CDR3 contains 11 residues. The CDR3 DNA reads as TGCGCCAGCCACCTCGACGCTGAAGCTTTCTTT. Amino acid sequence: CASHLDAEAFF.

This clone was seen a handful of times. The rearrangement joins TRBV7-9 to TRBJ2-2; 9 bases line up with TRBD1. With 5 bases clipped from V and 1 base from J, the junction kept 5 bases outside the gene matches. The CDR3 totals 16 residues. Germline V gene data show CDR1 as SEHNR and CDR2 as FQNEAQ (reference sequence). Here the CDR3 DNA reads TGTGCCAGCAGCCCCCGGGACAGGGAGAACACCGGGGAGCTGTTTTTT. Its protein is CASSPRDRENTGELFF. Supplemented by reference TRBV7-9 and TRBJ2-2, the full variable domain reads DTGVSQNPRHKITKRGQNVTFRCDPISEHNRLYWYRQTLGQGPEFLTYFQNEAQLEKSRLLSDRFSAERPKGSFSTLEIQRTEQGDSAMYLCASSPRDRENTGELFFGEGSRLTVL.

The V call is TRBV15, the J call TRBJ1-3, with 11 bases fitting TRBD1. V dropped 1 base and J dropped 4; count of bases not matched to a gene: 9. This CDR3 is 18 amino acids long. The germline gives CDR1 LNHNV, CDR2 YYDKDF (reference sequence). The chain's CDR3 is CATSRGTGGDLSGNTIYF. CDR3 DNA: TGTGCCACCAGCAGAGGGACAGGGGGCGACCTCTCCGGAAACACCATATATTTT.

This clone showed up just a few times. The rearrangement joins TRBV27 to TRBJ2-7; D not certain. V was clipped by 3 bases and J by 6 bases, with 9 bases between them. The CDR3 is 12 amino acids. Germline CDR1 reads MNHEY; CDR2 reads SMNVEV (reference sequence). The CDR3 bases are TGTGCCAGCAGTTTCTTGGTGGGCGAGCAGTACTTC. Encoded protein: CASSFLVGEQYF.

The chain combines TRBV10-3 with TRBJ2-3; D is possibly TRBD1 (6 bases). V was trimmed by 7 bases and J by 2 bases, leaving 13 bases between them. From germline, CDR1 is ENHRY and CDR2 SYGVKD. The CDR3 has 14 amino acids. Written as DNA, the CDR3 is TGTGCCATCACCGGACAGAAAGACACAGATACGCAGTATTTT. As protein: CAITGQKDTDTQYF.

The chain couples TRBV19 to TRBJ1-3, with 7 nucleotides matching TRBD1. CDR1 is LNHDA, CDR2 SQIVND, per germline (reference sequence). V trimming: 5 bases; J trimming: 0 bases; junction bases outside the gene matches: 7. This CDR3 has 16 amino acids. DNA of the CDR3: TGTGCCAGTAGTTTACAGGGGCAGAGCTCTGGAAACACCATATATTTT. Translated: CASSLQGQSSGNTIYF. Full variable domain (outside the CDR3, taken from reference TRBV19 and TRBJ1-3): DGGITQSPKYLFRKEGQNVTLSCEQNLNHDAMYWYRQDPGQGLRLIYYSQIVNDFQKGDIAEGYSVSREKKESFPLTVTSAQKNPTAFYLCASSLQGQSSGNTIYFGEGSWLTVV.

This clone showed up just a few times. J is TRBJ2-7 and V is TRBV7-9; TRBD2 matches at 7 bases. Per germline, CDR1 SEHNR and CDR2 FQNEAQ (reference sequence). The length of the CDR3 is 13 residues. With V trimmed by 1 base and J by 3 bases, 0 bases remained unmatched. CDR3 DNA sequence: TGTGCCAGCAGCTTAGGGGGGGGCTACGAGCAGTACTTC. It yields the protein CASSLGGGYEQYF. The whole variable domain, remainder taken from reference TRBV7-9 and TRBJ2-7, is DTGVSQNPRHKITKRGQNVTFRCDPISEHNRLYWYRQTLGQGPEFLTYFQNEAQLEKSRLLSDRFSAERPKGSFSTLEIQRTEQGDSAMYLCASSLGGGYEQYFGPGTRLTVT.

This clone was seen a few times. The genes are TRBV18 and TRBJ1-1; TRBD1 might be the D (5 bases). The germline CDR1 and CDR2 sequences are KGHSH and LQKENI. This CDR3 contains 13 residues. V was pared by 3 bases and J by 3 bases, with 8 bases between. Here the CDR3 reads CASSPEGYTEAFF. CDR3 DNA sequence: TGTGCCAGCTCACCGGAGGGGTACACTGAAGCTTTCTTT.

The V gene is TRBV30, the J gene TRBJ1-1; TRBD1 might be the D (5 bases). Germline CDR1 and CDR2: GTSNPN and SVGIG (reference sequence). Trimming cost V 4 bases and J 5 bases, with 14 bases left between them. This CDR3 region has 13 residues. The CDR3 sequence: CAWTRGIGTEAFF. For the CDR3, the DNA is TGTGCCTGGACGAGGGGAATTGGTACTGAAGCTTTCTTT.

This clone appeared a few times. This sequence joins TRBV4-3 and TRBJ2-1, with 10 bases lining up with TRBD2. The CDR3 runs 16 residues. The junction had 7 bases not matched to a gene; V was cut back by 4 bases and J by 4 bases. Germline-derived CDR1 and CDR2 are LGHNA and YSLEER. CDR3 in amino acids: CASSPSRTSGYNEQFF. CDR3 sequence (DNA): TGCGCCAGCAGCCCCTCAAGGACTAGCGGTTACAATGAGCAGTTCTTC.

The chain links TRBV6-5 to TRBJ2-7; the D is unclear. CDR1 is MNHEY, CDR2 SVGAGI, per germline. This CDR3 spans 8 amino acids. The V gene lost 11 bases and the J gene lost 4 bases, with 3 bases spanning the gap. CDR3 nucleotide sequence: TGTGCCGGATACGAGCAGTACTTC. It encodes CAGYEQYF.

The chain couples TRBV27 to TRBJ2-7; D not certain. This CDR3 region has 14 residues. Trimming pared 4 bases from V and 3 bases from J, leaving 13 bases between. CDR1 and CDR2 from the germline V gene are MNHEY and SMNVEV (reference sequence). This CDR3 is CASSSVNTFYEQYF. CDR3 bases: TGTGCCAGCAGTTCCGTGAATACGTTCTACGAGCAGTACTTC.

The chain joins TRBV7-2 to TRBJ1-4, with 9 bases that match TRBD1. The CDR3 contains 14 residues. Trimming cost V 5 bases and J 7 bases; bases outside gene matches: 5. Germline lookup yields CDR1 SGHTA and CDR2 FQGNSA. The CDR3 is CASSETGGFEKLFF. CDR3 DNA sequence: TGTGCCAGCAGCGAGACAGGGGGTTTTGAAAAACTGTTTTTT.

The rearrangement joins TRBV5-8 to TRBJ2-7; D is perhaps TRBD1 (7 bases). The CDR3 sequence is 14 residues long. Germline V CDR1 and CDR2: SGHTS, YDEGEE. Trimming took 7 bases from V and 5 from J, leaving 19 bases between them. DNA of the CDR3: TGTGCCAGCTCTGACGGCCAGGGGGGTAACGAGCAGTACTTC. Its translation is CASSDGQGGNEQYF.

The CDR3 reads CASSLRNHLAGGPQETQYF. The CDR3 DNA sequence: TGTGCCAGCAGCTTAAGGAACCATCTAGCGGGGGGTCCCCAAGAGACCCAGTACTTC. This chain joins TRBV11-2 and TRBJ2-5; 11 bases map to TRBD2. From germline, CDR1 is SGHAT and CDR2 FQNNGV. The CDR3 covers 19 residues. The J segment lost 1 base and the V segment lost 2 bases, leaving 12 bases of the junction unmatched.

This clone occurred once. The rearrangement links TRBV29-1 to TRBJ2-1; 13 bases are a match to TRBD2. The CDR3 consists of 13 residues. CDR1 and CDR2 from the germline V gene are SQVTM and ANQGSEA. J gave up 9 bases and V 6 bases, and 5 bases lay outside the gene matches. The CDR3 DNA is TGCAGCGTAACTAGCGGGGGGGCACGTGAGCAGTTCTTC. It codes for CSVTSGGAREQFF.

The rearrangement joins TRBV28 to TRBJ2-5; D not resolved. The last part of the DNA fits TRBJ2-7 better; the J call may be wrong. The germline CDR1 and CDR2 sequences are MDHEN and SYDVKM. CDR3 length: 13 residues. The chain's CDR3 is CASSLVAQTEQYF. DNA of the CDR3: TGTGCCAGCAGTTTAGTAGCTCAGACCGAGCAGTACTTC.

A word on this clone: One end of the junction does not line up with germline, which may come from a read error. This chain connects TRBV7-6 to TRBJ2-1; 9 bases agree with TRBD2. CDR1 and CDR2 from the germline V gene are SGHVS and FNYEAQ. The CDR3 length is 14 residues. The CDR3 nucleotides are TGTGCCAGCAGCCTAGCGGGGACCTACAATGAGCAGTTCTTC. Translation gives CASSLAGTYNEQFF.

CDR3 residues: CASSRSGTSTDTQYF. The CDR3 region has the DNA TGTGCCAGCAGCCGTAGCGGAACTAGCACAGATACGCAGTATTTT. This rearrangement joins TRBV7-2 to TRBJ2-3; perhaps TRBD2 as D (6 bases). Germline V CDR1 and CDR2: SGHTA, FQGNSA. V lost 5 bases to trimming and J lost 0 bases, with 12 bases between them. CDR3 length equals 15 residues.

The gene calls are TRBV6-5 and TRBJ1-6; TRBD1 might be the D (6 bases). Trimming cost V 6 bases and J 9 bases, with 15 bases left between them. The germline V gene has CDR1 MNHEY and CDR2 SVGAGI. This CDR3 region has 14 residues. CDR3 sequence: CASRTTGSGSPLHF. CDR3 coding DNA: TGTGCCAGCAGAACCACAGGGTCGGGTTCACCCCTCCACTTT.

This clone was seen just once. The chain is built from TRBV9 and TRBJ2-2; no reliable D call. Deletions cut 4 bases from V and 5 bases from J, with 9 bases between. The CDR3 is 13 amino acids. Germline values: CDR1 SGDLS, CDR2 YYNGEE. CDR3 DNA sequence: TGTGCCAGCAGCCCCCTGAGAACCGGGGAGCTGTTTTTT. Its protein product is CASSPLRTGELFF.

The CDR3 here is CASSSPRWTGGGNEQFF. CDR3 DNA sequence: TGTGCCAGCAGTTCCCCCCGTTGGACAGGGGGCGGGAATGAGCAGTTCTTC. The V call is TRBV28, the J call TRBJ2-1; 11 nucleotides align to TRBD1. The junction had 12 bases not matched to a gene; V was cut back by 4 bases and J by 7 bases. Germline loops: CDR1 MDHEN, CDR2 SYDVKM. The CDR3 runs to 17 residues.

The J gene is TRBJ1-5, the V gene TRBV2, with no clear D. Deletions cut 1 base from V and 7 bases from J, with 5 bases between. CDR1 SNHLY and CDR2 FYNNEI come from the germline V gene. The CDR3 is made up of 12 amino acids. DNA of the CDR3: TGTGCCAGCAGTGAAGAGAGACAGCCCCAGCATTTT. It translates to CASSEERQPQHF.

This rearrangement joins TRBV9 to TRBJ2-1; TRBD2 matches 10 bases. Looked up from germline, CDR1 is SGDLS and CDR2 is YYNGEE. The V segment lost 3 bases and the J segment 11 bases; nucleotides outside the gene matches: 17. The CDR3 length is 17 residues. CDR3 coding DNA: TGTGCCAGCAGCGAGAGAGTAGCGGGGGGACCGGGGTTGAAGCAGTTCTTC. Protein sequence: CASSERVAGGPGLKQFF.

V gene TRBV11-2 combines with J gene TRBJ2-5; 9 bases agree with TRBD1. J gave up 11 bases and V 1 base, and 8 bases lay outside the gene matches. This CDR3 spans 14 amino acids. Looked up from germline, CDR1 is SGHAT and CDR2 is FQNNGV. CDR3 loop: CASSLASGQGEQYF. CDR3 DNA: TGTGCCAGCAGCTTAGCCTCGGGACAGGGAGAGCAGTACTTC.

The CDR3 DNA follows: TGTGCCAGCAGTTACGGCAGTGGCAGGGCTAATTCACCCCTCCACTTT. Its protein product is CASSYGSGRANSPLHF. The V call is TRBV6-5, the J call TRBJ1-6; D is perhaps TRBD1 (5 bases). The CDR3 has 16 amino acids. Germline V CDR1 and CDR2: MNHEY, SVGAGI. Trimming pared 2 bases from V and 6 bases from J, leaving 14 bases between.

The chain employs TRBV6-5 and TRBJ2-1; D possibly corresponds to TRBD2 (5 bases). Trimming removed 0 bases from V and 7 bases from J, with 10 bases in between. Germline V gene data show CDR1 as MNHEY and CDR2 as SVGAGI. CDR3 length: 14 residues. The CDR3 sequence: CASSYSGRENEQFF. The DNA of the CDR3 is TGTGCCAGCAGTTACTCGGGCCGGGAAAATGAGCAGTTCTTC.

On this clone itself: The sample contains more than one DNA sequence encoding this CDR3. This chain links TRBV9 with TRBJ1-2, with TRBD1 as a possible D gene (5 bases). Germline V CDR1 and CDR2: SGDLS, YYNGEE. V dropped 0 bases and J dropped 3 bases, with 9 bases sitting between them. The CDR3 has 14 amino acids. CDR3 amino acids: CASSVGGGDYGYTF. The CDR3 bases are TGTGCCAGCAGCGTAGGTGGGGGGGACTATGGCTACACCTTC. The full variable domain, in which reference TRBV9 and TRBJ1-2 provide the parts outside the CDR3, is DSGVTQTPKHLITATGQRVTLRCSPRSGDLSVYWYQQSLDQGLQFLIQYYNGEERAKGNILERFSAQQFPDLHSELNLSSLELGDSALYFCASSVGGGDYGYTFGSGTRLTVV.

V gene TRBV11-2 combines with J gene TRBJ1-2; 7 bases match TRBD1. Germline CDR1 SGHAT, CDR2 FQNNGV. The length of the CDR3 is 15 residues. J lost 6 bases, V lost 1 base, and 8 bases had no gene match. CDR3 DNA sequence: TGTGCCAGCAGCTTAGCAGGGGGGTCGGGGCATGGCTACACCTTC. This codes for CASSLAGGSGHGYTF.